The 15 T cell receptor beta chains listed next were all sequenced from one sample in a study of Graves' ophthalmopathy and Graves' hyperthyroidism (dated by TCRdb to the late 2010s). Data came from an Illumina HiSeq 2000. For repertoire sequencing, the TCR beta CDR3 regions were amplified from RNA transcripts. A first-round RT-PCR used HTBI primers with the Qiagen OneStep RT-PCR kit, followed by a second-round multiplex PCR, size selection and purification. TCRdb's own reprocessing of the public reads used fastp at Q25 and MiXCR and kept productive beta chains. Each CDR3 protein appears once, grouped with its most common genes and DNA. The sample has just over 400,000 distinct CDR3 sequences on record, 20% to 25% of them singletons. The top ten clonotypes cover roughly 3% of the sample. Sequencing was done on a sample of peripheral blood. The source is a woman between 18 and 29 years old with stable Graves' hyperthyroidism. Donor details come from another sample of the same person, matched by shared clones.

The CDR3 reads CASSPGQGRGEQYF. DNA of the CDR3: TGTGCCAGCAGTCCAGGACAGGGAAGGGGCGAGCAGTACTTC. The chain has TRBV7-3 and TRBJ2-7, with TRBD1 matching 8 bases. Trimming cost V 6 bases and J 6 bases; bases outside gene matches: 10. Germline CDR1 reads SGHTA; CDR2 reads FQGTGA. The CDR3 covers 14 residues.

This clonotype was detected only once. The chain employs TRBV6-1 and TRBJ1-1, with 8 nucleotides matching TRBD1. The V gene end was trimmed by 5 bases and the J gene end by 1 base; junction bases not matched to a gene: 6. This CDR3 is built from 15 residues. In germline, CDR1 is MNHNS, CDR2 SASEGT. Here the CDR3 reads CASSRQGFRNTEAFF. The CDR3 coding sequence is TGTGCCAGCAGTCGACAGGGGTTTAGGAACACTGAAGCTTTCTTT.

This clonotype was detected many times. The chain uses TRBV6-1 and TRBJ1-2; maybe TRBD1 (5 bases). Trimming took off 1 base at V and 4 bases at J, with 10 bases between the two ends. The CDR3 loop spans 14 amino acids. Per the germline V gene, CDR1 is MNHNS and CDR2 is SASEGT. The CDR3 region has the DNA TGTGCCAGCAGTGAAGGGGGGACGCTCTATGGCTACACCTTC. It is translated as CASSEGGTLYGYTF.

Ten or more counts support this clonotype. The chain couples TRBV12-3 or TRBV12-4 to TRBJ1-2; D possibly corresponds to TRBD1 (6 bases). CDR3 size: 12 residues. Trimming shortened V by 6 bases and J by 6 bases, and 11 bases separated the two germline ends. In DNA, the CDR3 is TGTGCCAGCAGCCGGACAGCCGATGGCTACACCTTC. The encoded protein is CASSRTADGYTF.

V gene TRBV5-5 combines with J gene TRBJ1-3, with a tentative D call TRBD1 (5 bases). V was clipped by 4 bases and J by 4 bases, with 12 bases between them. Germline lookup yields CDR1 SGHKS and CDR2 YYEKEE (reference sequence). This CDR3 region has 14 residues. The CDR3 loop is CASSDVGRGNTIYF. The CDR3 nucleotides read TGTGCCAGCAGCGACGTGGGACGGGGAAACACCATATATTTT. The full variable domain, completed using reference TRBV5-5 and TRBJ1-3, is DAGVTQSPTHLIKTRGQQVTLRCSPISGHKSVSWYQQVLGQGPQFIFQYYEKEERGRGNFPDRFSARQFPNYSSELNVNALLLGDSALYLCASSDVGRGNTIYFGEGSWLTVV.

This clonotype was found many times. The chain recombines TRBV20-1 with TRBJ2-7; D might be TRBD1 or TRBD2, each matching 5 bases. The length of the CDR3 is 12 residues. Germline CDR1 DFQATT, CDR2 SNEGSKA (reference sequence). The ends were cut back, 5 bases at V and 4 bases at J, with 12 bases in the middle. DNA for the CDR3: TGCAGTGCTCTAAGGGGAGCTTACGAGCAGTACTTC. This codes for CSALRGAYEQYF.

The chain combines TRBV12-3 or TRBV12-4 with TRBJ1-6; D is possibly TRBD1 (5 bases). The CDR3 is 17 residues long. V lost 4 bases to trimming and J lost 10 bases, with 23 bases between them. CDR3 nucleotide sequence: TGTGCCAGCAGTTCGTTGGGGCCCCCGGAATTGGGCTCACCCCTCCACTTT. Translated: CASSSLGPPELGSPLHF.

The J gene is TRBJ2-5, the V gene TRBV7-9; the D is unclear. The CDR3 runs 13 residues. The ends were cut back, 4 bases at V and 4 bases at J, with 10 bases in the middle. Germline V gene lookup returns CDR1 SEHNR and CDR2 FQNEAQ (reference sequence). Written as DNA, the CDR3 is TGTGCCAGCAGCTCGCCTAGTTTAGAGACCCAGTACTTC. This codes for CASSSPSLETQYF. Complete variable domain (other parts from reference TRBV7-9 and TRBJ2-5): DTGVSQNPRHKITKRGQNVTFRCDPISEHNRLYWYRQTLGQGPEFLTYFQNEAQLEKSRLLSDRFSAERPKGSFSTLEIQRTEQGDSAMYLCASSSPSLETQYFGPGTRLLVL.

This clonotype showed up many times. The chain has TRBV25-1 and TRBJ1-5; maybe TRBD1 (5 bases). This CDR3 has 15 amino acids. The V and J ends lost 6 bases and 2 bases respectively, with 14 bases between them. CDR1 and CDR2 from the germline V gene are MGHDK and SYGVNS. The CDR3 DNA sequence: TGTGCCAGCAGGGGGGGGGGGTCCGGCAATCAGCCCCAGCATTTT. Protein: CASRGGGSGNQPQHF.

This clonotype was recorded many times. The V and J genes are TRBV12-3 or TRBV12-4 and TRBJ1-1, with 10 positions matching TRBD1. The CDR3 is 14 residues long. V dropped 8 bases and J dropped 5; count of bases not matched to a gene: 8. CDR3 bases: TGTGCCAGCCTCGTCGACAGGGGGCGGACTGAAGCTTTCTTT. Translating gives CASLVDRGRTEAFF.

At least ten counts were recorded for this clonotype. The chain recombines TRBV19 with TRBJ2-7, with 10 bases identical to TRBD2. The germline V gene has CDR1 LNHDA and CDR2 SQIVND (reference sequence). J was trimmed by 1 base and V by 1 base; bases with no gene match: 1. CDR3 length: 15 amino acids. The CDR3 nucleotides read TGTGCCAGTAGTATAGGGACTAGCGGTTCCTACGAGCAGTACTTC. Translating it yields CASSIGTSGSYEQYF.

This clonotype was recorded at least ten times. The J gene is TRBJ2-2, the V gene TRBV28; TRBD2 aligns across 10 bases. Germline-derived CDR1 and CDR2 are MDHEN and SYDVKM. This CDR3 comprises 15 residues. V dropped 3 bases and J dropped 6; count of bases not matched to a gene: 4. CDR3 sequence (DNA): TGTGCCAGCAGTTTCCTAGCGGGAGCGTCCGGGGAGCTGTTTTTT. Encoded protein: CASSFLAGASGELFF.

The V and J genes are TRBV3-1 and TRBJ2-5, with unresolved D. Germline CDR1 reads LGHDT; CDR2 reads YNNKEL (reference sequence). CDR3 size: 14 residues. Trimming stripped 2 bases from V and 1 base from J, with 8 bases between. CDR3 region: CASSQSSLQETQYF. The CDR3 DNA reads TGTGCCAGCAGCCAATCGTCACTCCAAGAGACCCAGTACTTC.

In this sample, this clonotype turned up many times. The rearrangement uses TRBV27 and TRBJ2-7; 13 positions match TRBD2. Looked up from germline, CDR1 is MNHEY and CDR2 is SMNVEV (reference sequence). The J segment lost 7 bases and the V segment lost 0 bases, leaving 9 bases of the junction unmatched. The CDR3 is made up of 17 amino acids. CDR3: CASSLSVRTSGRREQYF. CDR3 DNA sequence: TGTGCCAGCAGTTTATCAGTTCGGACTAGCGGGAGAAGGGAGCAGTACTTC.

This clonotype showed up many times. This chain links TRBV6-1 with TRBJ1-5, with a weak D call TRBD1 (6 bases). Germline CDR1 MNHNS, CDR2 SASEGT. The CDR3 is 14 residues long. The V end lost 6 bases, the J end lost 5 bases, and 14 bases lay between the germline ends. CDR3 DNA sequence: TGTGCCAGCAGACCTCCGGGACAAGATCAGCCCCAGCATTTT. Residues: CASRPPGQDQPQHF.